This T cell receptor (beta chain) appears in the sequencing data of a study of T cells in Graves' hyperthyroidism and ophthalmopathy. Looking at the study overall: Peripheral blood was taken when the disease was first diagnosed, before any treatment began.

TCR beta CDR3 sequences were amplified from RNA transcripts. The TCR CDR3 was amplified in a first-round RT-PCR using the HTBI primer set. TCRdb re-analysed the multiplex PCR reads in MiXCR, keeping a single row per CDR3 protein. The table lists about 280,000 distinct CDR3 sequences, 25% to 30% of them singletons. Overall study results and limits: Also found in blood were most expanded thyroid clonotypes above 0.001.

After removal of 3 bases from V and 0 bases from J, the junction contained 8 bases not matched to a gene. The germline V gene encodes CDR1 DFQATT and CDR2 SNEGSKA (reference sequence). The CDR3 is 16 residues long. A 10 ml volume of fresh peripheral blood provided the PBMCs. There are many counts of this clonotype. Its antigen is currently unknown. The material sequenced was blood. The sequence was obtained from a middle-aged man with Graves' hyperthyroidism that later progressed to Graves' ophthalmopathy. This sequence joins TRBV20-1 and TRBJ2-4, with TRBD2 matching over 7 bases. In nucleotides, the CDR3 is TGCAGTGCTAGTCCCGGGACTATTCTAGCCAAAAACATTCAGTACTTC. The encoded protein is CSASPGTILAKNIQYF.